The sequence of this T cell receptor beta chain was determined in a study of post-analysis software for immune sequencing data. Whole-study context: In terms of disease course, relapsing-remitting, secondary progressive and progressive-relapsing multiple sclerosis were included. General observations from the study: TRBV5-6, TRBV5-1 and TRBV20-1 were among 4 or 5 TRBV segments more frequent in patients than controls. Multiple sclerosis patients had significantly lower normalized Chao1 diversity than controls.

Of note for this clonotype: Its antigen is unidentified.

The TCR beta cDNA libraries contained unique molecular identifiers. TCRdb recomputed calls from the PCR reads with MiXCR, one row per CDR3 protein. The table records roughly 800,000 distinct CDR3 sequences, just over 45% of them present only once. V trimming: 8 bases; J trimming: 1 base; junction bases outside the gene matches: 13. The CDR3 consists of 16 residues. The V gene's germline CDR1 is SEHNR and CDR2 FQNEAQ (reference sequence). The sequence was collected from a girl between 10 and 17 years old with multiple sclerosis. J is TRBJ1-2 and V is TRBV7-9, with TRBD1 matching over 7 bases. Sequenced: blood. CDR3: CASRRDSSTRNYGYTF. The CDR3 bases are TGTGCCAGCCGACGGGACAGCTCAACCCGTAACTATGGCTACACCTTC.